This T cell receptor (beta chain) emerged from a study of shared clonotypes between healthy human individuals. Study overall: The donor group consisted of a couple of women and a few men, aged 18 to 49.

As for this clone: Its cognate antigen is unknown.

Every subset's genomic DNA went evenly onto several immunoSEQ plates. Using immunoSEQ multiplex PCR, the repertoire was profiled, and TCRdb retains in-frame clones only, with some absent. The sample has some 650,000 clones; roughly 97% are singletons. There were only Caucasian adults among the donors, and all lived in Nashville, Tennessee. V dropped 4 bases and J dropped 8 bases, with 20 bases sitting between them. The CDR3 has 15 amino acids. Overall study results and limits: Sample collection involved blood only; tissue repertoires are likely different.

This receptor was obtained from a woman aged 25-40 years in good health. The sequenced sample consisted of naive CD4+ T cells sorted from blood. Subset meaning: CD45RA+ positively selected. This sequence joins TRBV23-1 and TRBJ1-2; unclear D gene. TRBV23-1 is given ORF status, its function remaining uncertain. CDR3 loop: CASSRRGPLGRGYTF. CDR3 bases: TGCGCCAGCAGTCGGCGAGGGCCCCTCGGACGCGGCTACACCTTC.